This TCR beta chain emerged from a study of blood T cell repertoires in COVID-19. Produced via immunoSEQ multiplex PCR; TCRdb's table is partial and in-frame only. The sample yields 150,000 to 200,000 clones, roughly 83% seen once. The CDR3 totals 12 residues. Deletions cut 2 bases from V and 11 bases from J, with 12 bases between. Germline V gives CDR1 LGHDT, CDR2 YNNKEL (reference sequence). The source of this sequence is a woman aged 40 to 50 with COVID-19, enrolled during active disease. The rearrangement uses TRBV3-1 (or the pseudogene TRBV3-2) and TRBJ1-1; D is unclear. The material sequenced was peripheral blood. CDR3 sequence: CASSQLETGAFF. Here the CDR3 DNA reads TGTGCCAGCAGCCAATTAGAGACTGGCGCTTTCTTT.